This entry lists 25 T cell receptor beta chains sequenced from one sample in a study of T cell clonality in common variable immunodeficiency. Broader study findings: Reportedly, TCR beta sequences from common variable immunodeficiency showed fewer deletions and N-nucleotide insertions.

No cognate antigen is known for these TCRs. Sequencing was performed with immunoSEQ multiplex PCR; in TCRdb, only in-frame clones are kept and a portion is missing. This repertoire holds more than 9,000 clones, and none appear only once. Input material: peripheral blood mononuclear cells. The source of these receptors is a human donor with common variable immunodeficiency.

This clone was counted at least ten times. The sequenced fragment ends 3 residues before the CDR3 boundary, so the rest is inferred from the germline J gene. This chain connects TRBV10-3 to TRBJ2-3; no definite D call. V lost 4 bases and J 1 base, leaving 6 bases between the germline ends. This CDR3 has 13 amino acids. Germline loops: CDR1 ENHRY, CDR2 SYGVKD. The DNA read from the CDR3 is TGTGCCATCAGTGTGCGTGGCACAGATACG. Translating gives CAISVRGTDT. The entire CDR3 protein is CAISVRGTDTQYF.

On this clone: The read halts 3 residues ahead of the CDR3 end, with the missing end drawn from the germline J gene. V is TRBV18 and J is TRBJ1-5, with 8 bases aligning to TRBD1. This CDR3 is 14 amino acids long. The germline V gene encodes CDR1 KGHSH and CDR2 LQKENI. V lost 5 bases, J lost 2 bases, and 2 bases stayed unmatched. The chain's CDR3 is CASSSGQGNQPQHF. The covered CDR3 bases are TGTGCCAGCTCATCGGGACAGGGCAATCAGCCC.

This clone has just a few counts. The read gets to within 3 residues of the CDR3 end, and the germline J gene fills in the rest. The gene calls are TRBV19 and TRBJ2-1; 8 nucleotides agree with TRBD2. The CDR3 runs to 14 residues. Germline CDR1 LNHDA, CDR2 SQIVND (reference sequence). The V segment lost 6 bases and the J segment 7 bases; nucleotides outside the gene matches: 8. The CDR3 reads CASRGTSNLNEQFF. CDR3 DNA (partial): TGTGCCAGTAGAGGGACTAGTAATCTGAATGAG.

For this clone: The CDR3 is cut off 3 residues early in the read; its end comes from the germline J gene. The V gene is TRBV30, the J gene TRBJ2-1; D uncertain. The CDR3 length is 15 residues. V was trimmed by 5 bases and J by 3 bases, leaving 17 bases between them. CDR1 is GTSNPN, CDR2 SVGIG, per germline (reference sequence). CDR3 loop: CAWRPYRGSYNEQFF. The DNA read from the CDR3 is TGTGCCTGGCGACCTTACAGAGGTAGCTACAATGAG.

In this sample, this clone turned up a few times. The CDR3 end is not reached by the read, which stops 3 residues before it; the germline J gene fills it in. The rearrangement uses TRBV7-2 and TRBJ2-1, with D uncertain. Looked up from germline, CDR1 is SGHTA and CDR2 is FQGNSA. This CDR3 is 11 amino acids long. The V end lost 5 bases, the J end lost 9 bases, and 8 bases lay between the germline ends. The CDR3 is CASSPMAEQFF. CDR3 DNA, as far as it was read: TGTGCCAGCAGCCCCATGGCTGAG.

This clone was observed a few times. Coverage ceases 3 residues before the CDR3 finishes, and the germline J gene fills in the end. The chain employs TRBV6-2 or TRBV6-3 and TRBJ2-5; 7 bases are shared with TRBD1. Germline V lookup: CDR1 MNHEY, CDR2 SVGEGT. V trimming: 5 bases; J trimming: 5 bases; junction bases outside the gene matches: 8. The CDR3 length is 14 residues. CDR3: CASSPRGLLETQYF. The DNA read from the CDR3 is TGTGCCAGCAGTCCAAGGGGGCTCTTGGAGACC.

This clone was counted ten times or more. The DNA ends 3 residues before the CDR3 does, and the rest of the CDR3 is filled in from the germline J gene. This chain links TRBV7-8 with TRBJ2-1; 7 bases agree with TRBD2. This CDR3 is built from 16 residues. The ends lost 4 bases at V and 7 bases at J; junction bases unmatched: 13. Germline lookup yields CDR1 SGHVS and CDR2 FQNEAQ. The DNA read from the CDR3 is TGTGCCAGCAGCTCCCCAACTAGCGCCGTGGGGAATGAG. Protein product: CASSSPTSAVGNE. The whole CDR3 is CASSSPTSAVGNEQFF.

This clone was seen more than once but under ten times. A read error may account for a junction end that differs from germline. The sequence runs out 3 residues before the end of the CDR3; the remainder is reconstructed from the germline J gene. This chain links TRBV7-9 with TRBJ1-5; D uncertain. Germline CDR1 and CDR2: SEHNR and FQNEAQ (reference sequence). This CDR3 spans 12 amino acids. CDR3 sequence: CSSSFRNQPQHF. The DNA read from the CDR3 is TGTTCCAGCAGCTTTCGGAATCAGCCC.

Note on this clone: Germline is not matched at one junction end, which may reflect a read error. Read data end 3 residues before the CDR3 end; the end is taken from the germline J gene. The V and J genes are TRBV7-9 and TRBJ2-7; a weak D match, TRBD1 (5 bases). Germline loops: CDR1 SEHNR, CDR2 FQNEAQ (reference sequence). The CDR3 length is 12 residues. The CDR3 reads CSSSFQGYEQYF. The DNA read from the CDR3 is TGTTCCAGCAGCTTCCAGGGCTACGAG. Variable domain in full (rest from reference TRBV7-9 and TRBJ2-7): DTGVSQNPRHKITKRGQNVTFRCDPISEHNRLYWYRQTLGQGPEFLTYFQNEAQLEKSRLLSDRFSAERPKGSFSTLEIQRTEQGDSAMYLCSSSFQGYEQYFGPGTRLTVT.

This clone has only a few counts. The CDR3 bases that were read are TGTGCCAGTAGCCCAGGAGTCATGAACACTGAA. Encoded protein: CASSPGVMNTE. The entire CDR3 protein is CASSPGVMNTEAFF. The gene calls are TRBV19 and TRBJ1-1; D is undetermined. The sequenced fragment ends 3 residues before the CDR3 boundary, so the rest is inferred from the germline J gene. Germline-derived CDR1 and CDR2 are LNHDA and SQIVND (reference sequence). This CDR3 contains 14 residues. Deletions cut 6 bases from V and 0 bases from J, with 11 bases between.

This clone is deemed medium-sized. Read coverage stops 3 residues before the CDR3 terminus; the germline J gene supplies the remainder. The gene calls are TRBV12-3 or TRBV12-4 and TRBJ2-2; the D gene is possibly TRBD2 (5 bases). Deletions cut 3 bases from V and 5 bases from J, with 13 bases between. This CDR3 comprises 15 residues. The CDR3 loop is CASSFSGSRTGELFF. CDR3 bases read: TGTGCCAGCAGTTTTTCGGGGAGTCGGACCGGGGAG.

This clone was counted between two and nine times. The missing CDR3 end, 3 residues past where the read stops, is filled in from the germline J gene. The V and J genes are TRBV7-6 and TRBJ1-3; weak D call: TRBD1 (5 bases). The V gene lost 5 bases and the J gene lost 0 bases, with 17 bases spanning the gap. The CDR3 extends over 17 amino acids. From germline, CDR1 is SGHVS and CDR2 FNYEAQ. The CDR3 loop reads CASSRTPGLSSGNTIYF. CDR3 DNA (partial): TGTGCCAGCAGCCGTACCCCGGGACTTAGCTCTGGAAACACC.

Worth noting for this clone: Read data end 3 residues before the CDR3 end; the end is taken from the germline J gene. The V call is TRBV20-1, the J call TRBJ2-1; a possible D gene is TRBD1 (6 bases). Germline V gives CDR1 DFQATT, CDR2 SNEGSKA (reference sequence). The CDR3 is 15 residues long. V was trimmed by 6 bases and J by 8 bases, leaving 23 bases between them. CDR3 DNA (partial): TGCAGTGCCCCCGCGTTGAGGGGGTTGGGGGATGAG. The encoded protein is CSAPALRGLGDE. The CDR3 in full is CSAPALRGLGDEQFF.

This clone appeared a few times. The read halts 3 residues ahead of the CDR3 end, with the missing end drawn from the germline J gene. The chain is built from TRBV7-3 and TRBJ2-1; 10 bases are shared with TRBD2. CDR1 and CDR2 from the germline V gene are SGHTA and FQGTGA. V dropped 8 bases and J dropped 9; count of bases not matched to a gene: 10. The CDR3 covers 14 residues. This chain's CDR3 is CASASGRDSFEQFF. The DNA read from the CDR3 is TGTGCCAGCGCGAGCGGGAGGGATTCATTTGAG.

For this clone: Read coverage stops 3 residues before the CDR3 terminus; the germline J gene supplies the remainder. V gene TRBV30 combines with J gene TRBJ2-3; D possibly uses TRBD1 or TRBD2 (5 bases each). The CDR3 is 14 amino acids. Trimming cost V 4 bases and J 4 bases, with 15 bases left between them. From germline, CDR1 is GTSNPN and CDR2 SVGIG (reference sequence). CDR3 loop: CAWTRVEGSDTQYF. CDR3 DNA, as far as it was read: TGTGCCTGGACCAGGGTCGAGGGGTCAGATACG.

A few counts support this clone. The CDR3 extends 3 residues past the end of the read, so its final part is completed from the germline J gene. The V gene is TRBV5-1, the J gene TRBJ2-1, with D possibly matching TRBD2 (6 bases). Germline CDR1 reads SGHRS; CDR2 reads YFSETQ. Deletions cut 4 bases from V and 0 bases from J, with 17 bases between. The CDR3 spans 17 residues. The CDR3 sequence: CASSALDRGISYNEQFF. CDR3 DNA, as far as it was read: TGCGCCAGCAGCGCCCTAGACCGCGGGATCTCCTACAATGAG.

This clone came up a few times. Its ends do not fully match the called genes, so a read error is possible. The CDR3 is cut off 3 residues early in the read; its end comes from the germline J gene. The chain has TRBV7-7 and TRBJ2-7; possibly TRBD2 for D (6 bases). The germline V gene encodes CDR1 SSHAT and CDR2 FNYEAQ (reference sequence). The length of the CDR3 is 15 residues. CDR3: CASSFRSGGSYEQYF. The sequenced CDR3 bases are TGTGCTAGCAGCTTTAGGTCTGGGGGGTCCTACGAG.

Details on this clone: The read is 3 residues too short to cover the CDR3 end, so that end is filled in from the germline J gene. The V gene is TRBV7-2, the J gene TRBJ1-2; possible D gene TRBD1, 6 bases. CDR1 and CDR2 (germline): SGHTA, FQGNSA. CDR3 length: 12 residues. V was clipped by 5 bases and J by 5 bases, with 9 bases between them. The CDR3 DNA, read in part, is TGTGCCAGCAGCCCTAGGGGGTATGGC. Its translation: CASSPRGYG. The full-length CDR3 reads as CASSPRGYGYTF.

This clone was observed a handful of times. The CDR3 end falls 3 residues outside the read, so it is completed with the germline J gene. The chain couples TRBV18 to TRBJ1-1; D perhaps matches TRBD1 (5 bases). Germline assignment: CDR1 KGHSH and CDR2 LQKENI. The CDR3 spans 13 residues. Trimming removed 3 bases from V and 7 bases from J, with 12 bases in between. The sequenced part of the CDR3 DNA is TGTGCCAGCTCACCCGGGAGGGGCGGTGAA. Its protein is CASSPGRGGE. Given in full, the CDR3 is CASSPGRGGEAFF.

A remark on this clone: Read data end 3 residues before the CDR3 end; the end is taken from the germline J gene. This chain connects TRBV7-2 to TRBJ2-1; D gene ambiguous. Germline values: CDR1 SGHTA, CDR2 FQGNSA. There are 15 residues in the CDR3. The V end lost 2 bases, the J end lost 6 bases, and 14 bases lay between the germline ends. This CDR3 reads CASSLLASVVNEQFF. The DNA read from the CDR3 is TGTGCCAGCAGCTTACTTGCGTCCGTAGTCAATGAG. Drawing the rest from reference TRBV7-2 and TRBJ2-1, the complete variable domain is GAGVSQSPSNKVTEKGKDVELRCDPISGHTALYWYRQSLGQGLEFLIYFQGNSAPDKSGLPSDRFSAERTGGSVSTLTIQRTQQEDSAVYLCASSLLASVVNEQFFGPGTRLTVL.

The part of the CDR3 DNA that was read is TGTGCCAGTAGTCCGCTAGCGGGAGAGATTTCAGCAGATACG. Residues: CASSPLAGEISADT. Given in full, the CDR3 is CASSPLAGEISADTQYF. The rearrangement links TRBV19 to TRBJ2-3, with 10 bases aligning to TRBD2. The DNA ends 3 residues before the CDR3 does, and the rest of the CDR3 is filled in from the germline J gene. In germline, CDR1 is LNHDA, CDR2 SQIVND (reference sequence). V gave up 5 bases and J gave up 4 bases; unmatched junction bases: 12. The CDR3 is 17 residues long.

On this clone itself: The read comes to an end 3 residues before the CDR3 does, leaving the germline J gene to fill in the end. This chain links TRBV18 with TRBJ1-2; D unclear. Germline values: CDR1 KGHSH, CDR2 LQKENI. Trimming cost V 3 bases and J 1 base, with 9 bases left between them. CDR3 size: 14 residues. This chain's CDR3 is CASSPEQYNYGYTF. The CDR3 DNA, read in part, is TGTGCCAGCTCACCGGAACAGTATAACTATGGC.

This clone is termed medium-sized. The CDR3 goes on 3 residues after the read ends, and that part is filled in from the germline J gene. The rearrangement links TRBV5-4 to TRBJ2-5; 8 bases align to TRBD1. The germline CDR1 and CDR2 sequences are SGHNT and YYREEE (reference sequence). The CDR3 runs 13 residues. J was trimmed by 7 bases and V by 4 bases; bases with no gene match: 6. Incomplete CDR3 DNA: TGTGCCAGCAGCCTCTGGACAGGGAGGACC. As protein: CASSLWTGRT. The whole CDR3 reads CASSLWTGRTQYF.

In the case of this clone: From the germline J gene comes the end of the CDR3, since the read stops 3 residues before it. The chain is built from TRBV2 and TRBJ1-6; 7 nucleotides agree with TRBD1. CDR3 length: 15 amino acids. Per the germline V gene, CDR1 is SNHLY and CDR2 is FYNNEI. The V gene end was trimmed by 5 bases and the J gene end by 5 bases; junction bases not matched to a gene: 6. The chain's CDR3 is CASSQTGKNNSPLHF. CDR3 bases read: TGTGCCAGCAGTCAGACAGGGAAGAATAATTCACCC.

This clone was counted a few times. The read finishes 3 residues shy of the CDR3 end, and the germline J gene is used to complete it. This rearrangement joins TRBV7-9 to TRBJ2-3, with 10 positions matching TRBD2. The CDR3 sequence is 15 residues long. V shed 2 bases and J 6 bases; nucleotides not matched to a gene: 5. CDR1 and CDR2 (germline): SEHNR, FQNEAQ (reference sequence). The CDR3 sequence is CASSLSGTSVDTQYF. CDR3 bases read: TGTGCCAGCAGCTTATCCGGGACTAGCGTGGATACG.